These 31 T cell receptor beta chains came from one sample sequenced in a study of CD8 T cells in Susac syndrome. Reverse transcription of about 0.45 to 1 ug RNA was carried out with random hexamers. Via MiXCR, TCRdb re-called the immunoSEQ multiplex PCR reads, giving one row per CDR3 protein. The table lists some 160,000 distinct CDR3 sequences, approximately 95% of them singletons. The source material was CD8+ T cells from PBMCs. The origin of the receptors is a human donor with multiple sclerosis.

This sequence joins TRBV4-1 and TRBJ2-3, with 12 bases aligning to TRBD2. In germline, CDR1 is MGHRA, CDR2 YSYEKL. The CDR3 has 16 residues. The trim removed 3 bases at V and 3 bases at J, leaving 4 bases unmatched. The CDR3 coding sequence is TGCGCCAGCAGCCACCAACTAGCGGGAGGAACAGATACGCAGTATTTT. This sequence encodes CASSHQLAGGTDTQYF.

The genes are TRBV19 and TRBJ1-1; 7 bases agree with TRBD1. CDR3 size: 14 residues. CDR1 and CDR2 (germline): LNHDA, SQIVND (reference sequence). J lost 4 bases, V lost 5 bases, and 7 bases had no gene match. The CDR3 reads CASSLDRVGTEAFF. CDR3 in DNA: TGTGCCAGTAGTCTCGACAGGGTGGGCACTGAAGCTTTCTTT.

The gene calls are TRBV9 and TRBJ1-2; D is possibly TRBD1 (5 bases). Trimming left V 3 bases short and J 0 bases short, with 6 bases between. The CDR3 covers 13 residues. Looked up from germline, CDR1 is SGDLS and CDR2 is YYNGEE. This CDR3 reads CASSGGPNYGYTF. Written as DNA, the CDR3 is TGTGCCAGCAGCGGGGGACCTAACTATGGCTACACCTTC. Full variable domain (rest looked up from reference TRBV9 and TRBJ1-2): DSGVTQTPKHLITATGQRVTLRCSPRSGDLSVYWYQQSLDQGLQFLIQYYNGEERAKGNILERFSAQQFPDLHSELNLSSLELGDSALYFCASSGGPNYGYTFGSGTRLTVV.

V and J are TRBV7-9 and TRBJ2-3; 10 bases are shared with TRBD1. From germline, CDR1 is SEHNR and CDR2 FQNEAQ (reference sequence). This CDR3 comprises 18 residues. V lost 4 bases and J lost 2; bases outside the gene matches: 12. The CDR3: CASSSTRDRGVDTDTQYF. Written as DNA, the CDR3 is TGTGCCAGCAGCTCGACTCGGGACAGGGGCGTTGACACAGATACGCAGTATTTT.

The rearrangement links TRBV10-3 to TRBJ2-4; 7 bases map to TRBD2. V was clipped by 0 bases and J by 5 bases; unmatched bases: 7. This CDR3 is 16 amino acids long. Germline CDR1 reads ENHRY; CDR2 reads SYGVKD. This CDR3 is CAISESNGRTENIQYF. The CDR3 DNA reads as TGTGCCATCAGTGAGTCGAACGGGAGGACTGAAAACATTCAGTACTTC.

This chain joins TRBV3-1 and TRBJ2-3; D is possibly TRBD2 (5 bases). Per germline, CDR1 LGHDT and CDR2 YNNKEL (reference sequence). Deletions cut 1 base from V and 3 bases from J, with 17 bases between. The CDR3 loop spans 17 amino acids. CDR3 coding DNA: TGTGCCAGCAGCCAAGGGCCAGCGGTAGTTGAAACAGATACGCAGTATTTT. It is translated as CASSQGPAVVETDTQYF.

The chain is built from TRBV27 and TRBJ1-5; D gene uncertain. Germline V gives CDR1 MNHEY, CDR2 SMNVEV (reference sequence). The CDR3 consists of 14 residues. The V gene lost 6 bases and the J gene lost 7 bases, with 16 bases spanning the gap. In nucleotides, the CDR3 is TGTGCCAGCAGCCCTCGGTTAGGGCACCAGCCCCAGCATTTT. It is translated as CASSPRLGHQPQHF.

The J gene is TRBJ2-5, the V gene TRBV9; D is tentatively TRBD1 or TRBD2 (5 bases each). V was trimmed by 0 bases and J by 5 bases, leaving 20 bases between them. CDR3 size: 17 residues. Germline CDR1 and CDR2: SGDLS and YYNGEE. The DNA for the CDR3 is TGTGCCAGCAGCGTAGGGATTGGGGGATTGGTGTTCGAGACCCAGTACTTC. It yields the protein CASSVGIGGLVFETQYF.

The CDR3 spells CSARTLAGPSYEQYF. CDR3 nucleotide sequence: TGCAGTGCCCGAACTCTAGCGGGCCCCTCCTACGAGCAGTACTTC. This rearrangement joins TRBV20-1 to TRBJ2-7, with 8 bases aligning to TRBD2. Germline values: CDR1 DFQATT, CDR2 SNEGSKA (reference sequence). The CDR3 has 15 amino acids. Trimming took 6 bases from V and 0 from J; bases not matched to a gene: 10.

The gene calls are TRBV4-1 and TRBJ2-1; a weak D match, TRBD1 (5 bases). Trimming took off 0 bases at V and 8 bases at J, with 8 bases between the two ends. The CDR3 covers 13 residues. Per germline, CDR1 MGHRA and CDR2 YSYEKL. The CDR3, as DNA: TGCGCCAGCAGCCAAGATACGACAGATGAGCAGTTCTTC. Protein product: CASSQDTTDEQFF.

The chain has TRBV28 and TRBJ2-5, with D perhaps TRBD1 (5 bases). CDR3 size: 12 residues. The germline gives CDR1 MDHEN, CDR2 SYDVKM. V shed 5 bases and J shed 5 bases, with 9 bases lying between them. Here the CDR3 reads CASSGAGETQYF. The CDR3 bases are TGTGCCAGCAGTGGGGCCGGCGAGACCCAGTACTTC.

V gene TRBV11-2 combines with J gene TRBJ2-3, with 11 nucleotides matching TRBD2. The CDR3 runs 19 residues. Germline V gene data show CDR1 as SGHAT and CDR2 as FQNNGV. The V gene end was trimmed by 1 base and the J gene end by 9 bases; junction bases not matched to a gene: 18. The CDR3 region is CASSLVPPHSGGALWTQYF. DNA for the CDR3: TGTGCCAGCAGCTTAGTCCCACCCCATAGCGGGGGGGCATTGTGGACGCAGTATTTT.

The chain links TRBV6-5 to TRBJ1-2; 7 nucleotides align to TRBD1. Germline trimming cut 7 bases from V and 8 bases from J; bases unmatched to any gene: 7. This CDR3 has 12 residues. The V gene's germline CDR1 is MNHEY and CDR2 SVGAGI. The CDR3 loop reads CASTEGAGGYTF. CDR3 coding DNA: TGTGCCAGCACGGAGGGGGCAGGCGGCTACACCTTC.

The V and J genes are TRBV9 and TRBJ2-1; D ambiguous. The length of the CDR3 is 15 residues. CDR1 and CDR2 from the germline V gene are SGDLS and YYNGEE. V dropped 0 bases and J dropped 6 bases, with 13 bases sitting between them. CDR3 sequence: CASSVEALLGNEQFF. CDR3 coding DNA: TGTGCCAGCAGCGTAGAAGCGTTGTTAGGCAATGAGCAGTTCTTC.

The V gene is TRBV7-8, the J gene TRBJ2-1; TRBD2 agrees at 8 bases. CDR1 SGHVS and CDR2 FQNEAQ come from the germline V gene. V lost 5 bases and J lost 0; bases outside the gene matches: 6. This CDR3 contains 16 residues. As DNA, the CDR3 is TGTGCCAGCAGCGCTTATGCGGGGGGCTCCTACAATGAGCAGTTCTTC. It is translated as CASSAYAGGSYNEQFF. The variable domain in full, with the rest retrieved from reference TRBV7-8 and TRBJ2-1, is GAGVSQSPRYKVAKRGQDVALRCDPISGHVSLFWYQQALGQGPEFLTYFQNEAQLDKSGLPSDRFFAERPEGSVSTLKIQRTQQEDSAVYLCASSAYAGGSYNEQFFGPGTRLTVL.

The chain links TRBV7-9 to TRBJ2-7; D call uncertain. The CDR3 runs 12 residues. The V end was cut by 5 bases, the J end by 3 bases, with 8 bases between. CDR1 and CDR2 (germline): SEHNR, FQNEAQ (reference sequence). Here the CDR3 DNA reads TGTGCCAGCAGCCCGGACGGCTACGAGCAGTACTTC. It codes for CASSPDGYEQYF.

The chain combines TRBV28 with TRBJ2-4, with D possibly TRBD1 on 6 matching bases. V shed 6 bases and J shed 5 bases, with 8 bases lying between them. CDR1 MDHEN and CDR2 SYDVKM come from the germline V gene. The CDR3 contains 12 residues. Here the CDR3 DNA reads TGTGCCAGCAGACACAGGGAAAACATTCAGTACTTC. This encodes CASRHRENIQYF.

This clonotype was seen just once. This CDR3 reads CASSHRPADTQYF. The CDR3 coding sequence is TGTGCCAGCAGCCATCGGCCGGCGGATACGCAGTATTTT. The gene calls are TRBV7-9 and TRBJ2-3; no definite D call. This CDR3 has 13 amino acids. V was trimmed by 5 bases and J by 6 bases, leaving 12 bases between them. Per germline, CDR1 SEHNR and CDR2 FQNEAQ (reference sequence).

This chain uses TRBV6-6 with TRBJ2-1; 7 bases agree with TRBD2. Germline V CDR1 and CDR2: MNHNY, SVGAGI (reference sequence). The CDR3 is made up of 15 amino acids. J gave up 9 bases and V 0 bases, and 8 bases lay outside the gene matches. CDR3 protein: CASSYSTPGGLEQFF. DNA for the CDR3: TGTGCCAGCAGTTACTCGACTCCGGGAGGACTTGAGCAGTTCTTC.

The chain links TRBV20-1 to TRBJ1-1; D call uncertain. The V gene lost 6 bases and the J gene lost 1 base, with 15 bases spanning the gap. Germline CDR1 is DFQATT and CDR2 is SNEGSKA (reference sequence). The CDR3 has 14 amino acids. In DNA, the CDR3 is TGCAGTGCCCCAGCCCCGGTTGGGAACACTGAAGCTTTCTTT. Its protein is CSAPAPVGNTEAFF.

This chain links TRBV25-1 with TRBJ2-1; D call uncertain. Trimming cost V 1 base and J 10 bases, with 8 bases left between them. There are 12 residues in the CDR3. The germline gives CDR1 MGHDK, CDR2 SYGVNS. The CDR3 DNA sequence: TGTGCCAGCAGTGAATCAAGCGTGGAGCAGTTCTTC. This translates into CASSESSVEQFF. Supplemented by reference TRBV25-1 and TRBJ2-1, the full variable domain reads EADIYQTPRYLVIGTGKKITLECSQTMGHDKMYWYQQDPGMELHLIHYSYGVNSTEKGDLSSESTVSRIRTEHFPLTLESARPSHTSQYLCASSESSVEQFFGPGTRLTVL.

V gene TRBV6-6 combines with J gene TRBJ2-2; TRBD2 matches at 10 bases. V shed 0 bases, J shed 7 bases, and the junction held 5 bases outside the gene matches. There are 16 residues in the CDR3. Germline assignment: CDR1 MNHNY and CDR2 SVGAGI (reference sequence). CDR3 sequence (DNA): TGTGCCAGCAGTTACTCGACTAGCGGGTCTTACGGGGAGCTGTTTTTT. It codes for CASSYSTSGSYGELFF.

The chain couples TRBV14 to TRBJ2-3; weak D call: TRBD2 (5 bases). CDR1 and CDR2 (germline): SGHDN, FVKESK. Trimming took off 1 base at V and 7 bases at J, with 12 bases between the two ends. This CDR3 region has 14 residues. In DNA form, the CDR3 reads TGTGCCAGCAGCCAAGGACCGAGGGATTATACGCAGTATTTT. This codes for CASSQGPRDYTQYF. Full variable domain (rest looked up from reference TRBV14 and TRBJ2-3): EAGVTQFPSHSVIEKGQTVTLRCDPISGHDNLYWYRRVMGKEIKFLLHFVKESKQDESGMPNNRFLAERTGGTYSTLKVQPAELEDSGVYFCASSQGPRDYTQYFGPGTRLTVL.

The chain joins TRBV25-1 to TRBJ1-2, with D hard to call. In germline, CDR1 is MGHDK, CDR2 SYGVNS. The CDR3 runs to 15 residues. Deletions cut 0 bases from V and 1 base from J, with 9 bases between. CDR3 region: CASSEYEGSNYGYTF. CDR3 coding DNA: TGTGCCAGCAGTGAATACGAGGGTAGTAACTATGGCTACACCTTC.

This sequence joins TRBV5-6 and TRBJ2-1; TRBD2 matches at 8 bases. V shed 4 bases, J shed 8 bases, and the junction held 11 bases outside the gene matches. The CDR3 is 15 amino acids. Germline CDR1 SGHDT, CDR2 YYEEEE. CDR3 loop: CASSPTGGPSDEQFF. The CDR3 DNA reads TGTGCCAGCAGCCCAACGGGAGGGCCGTCGGATGAGCAGTTCTTC. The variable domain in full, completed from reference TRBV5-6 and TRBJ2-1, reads DAGVTQSPTHLIKTRGQQVTLRCSPKSGHDTVSWYQQALGQGPQFIFQYYEEEERQRGNFPDRFSGHQFPNYSSELNVNALLLGDSALYLCASSPTGGPSDEQFFGPGTRLTVL.

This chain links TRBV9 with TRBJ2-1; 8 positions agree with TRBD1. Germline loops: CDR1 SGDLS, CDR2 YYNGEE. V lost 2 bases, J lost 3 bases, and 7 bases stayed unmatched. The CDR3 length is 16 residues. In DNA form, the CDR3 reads TGTGCCAGCAGCGTCACCGGACAGGGTCTCTACAATGAGCAGTTCTTC. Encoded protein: CASSVTGQGLYNEQFF. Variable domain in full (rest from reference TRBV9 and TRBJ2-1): DSGVTQTPKHLITATGQRVTLRCSPRSGDLSVYWYQQSLDQGLQFLIQYYNGEERAKGNILERFSAQQFPDLHSELNLSSLELGDSALYFCASSVTGQGLYNEQFFGPGTRLTVL.

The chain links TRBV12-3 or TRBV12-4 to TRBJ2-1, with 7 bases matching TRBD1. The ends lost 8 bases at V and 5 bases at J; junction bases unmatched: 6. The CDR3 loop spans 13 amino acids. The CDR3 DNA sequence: TGTGCCAGCGGGAGAGGGGGCAACAATGAGCAGTTCTTC. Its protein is CASGRGGNNEQFF.

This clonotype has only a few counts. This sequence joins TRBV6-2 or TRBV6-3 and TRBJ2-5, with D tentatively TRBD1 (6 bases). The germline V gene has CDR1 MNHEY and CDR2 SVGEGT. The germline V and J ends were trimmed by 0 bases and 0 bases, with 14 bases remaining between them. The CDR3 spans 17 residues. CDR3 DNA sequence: TGTGCCAGCAGTTACTCCCGACAGGACCCGTACCAAGAGACCCAGTACTTC. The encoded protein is CASSYSRQDPYQETQYF.

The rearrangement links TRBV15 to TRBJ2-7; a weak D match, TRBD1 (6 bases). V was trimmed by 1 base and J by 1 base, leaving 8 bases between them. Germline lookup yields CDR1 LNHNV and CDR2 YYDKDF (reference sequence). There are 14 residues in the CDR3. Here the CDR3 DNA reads TGTGCCACCAGCAGAGCAGGGGATTCCTACGAGCAGTACTTC. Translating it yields CATSRAGDSYEQYF.

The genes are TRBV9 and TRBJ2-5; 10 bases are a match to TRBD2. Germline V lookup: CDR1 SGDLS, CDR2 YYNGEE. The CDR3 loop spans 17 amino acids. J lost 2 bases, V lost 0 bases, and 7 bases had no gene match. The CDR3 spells CASSVVSSGGKQETQYF. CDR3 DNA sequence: TGTGCCAGCAGCGTAGTCTCTAGCGGGGGAAAACAAGAGACCCAGTACTTC.

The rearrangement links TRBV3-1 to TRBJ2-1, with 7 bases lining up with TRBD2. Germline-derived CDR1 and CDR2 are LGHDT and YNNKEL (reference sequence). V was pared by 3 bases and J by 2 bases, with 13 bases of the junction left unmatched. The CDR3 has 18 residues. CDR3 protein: CASSHAREASGAYNEQFF. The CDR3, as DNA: TGTGCCAGCAGCCATGCTAGGGAGGCTAGCGGCGCCTACAATGAGCAGTTCTTC.